This T cell receptor (beta chain) was documented in a study of human T cells and chemical hapten exposure. The wider study: The variation in per-sample TCR yields arose mainly from small differences in pooled library volumes. Study-wide results and caveats: Controls had significantly fewer large CDR3 similarity clusters than were formed by expanded TCRs. Alopecia affecting every donor means their immune response may not match healthy people's.

The V end lost 4 bases, the J end lost 2 bases, and 13 bases lay between the germline ends. CDR3 length: 15 residues. Noted time point: patch test 1, 2 weeks after DPC sensitization. The treatment denotes: therapeutic diphenylcyclopropenone sensitization with weekly scalp DPC. The sample holds many counts of this clonotype. Its specificity is not known. Per the study methods: Samples had a median of roughly 100,000 TCRs, ranging about 20,000 to 690,600. TCRdb passed the RACE reads through MiXCR, listing each CDR3 protein once. The authors' filters were not applied to this entry. This table has 75,000 to 90,000 distinct CDR3 sequences, about 6.8% appearing once.

Sequences were derived from whole blood, sampled in connection with sensitization to the hapten diphenylcyclopropenone (DPC). The clonotype comes from a woman aged 25 to 39 with alopecia areata. Some clones in this sample may be carry-over from other donors' samples. The chain couples TRBV12-3 or TRBV12-4 to TRBJ2-3; a weak D match, TRBD2 (5 bases). The CDR3 reads CASSSRTGDTDTQYF. CDR3 nucleotides: TGTGCCAGCAGTTCCCGGACTGGAGACACAGATACGCAGTATTTT.